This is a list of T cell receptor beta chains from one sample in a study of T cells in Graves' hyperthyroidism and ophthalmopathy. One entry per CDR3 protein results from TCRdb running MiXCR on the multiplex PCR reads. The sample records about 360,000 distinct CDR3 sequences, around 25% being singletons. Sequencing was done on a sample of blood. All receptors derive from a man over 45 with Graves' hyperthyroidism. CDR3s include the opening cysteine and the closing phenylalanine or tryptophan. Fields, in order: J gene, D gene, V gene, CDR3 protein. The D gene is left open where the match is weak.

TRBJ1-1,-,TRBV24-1,CATSDPAGEAFF
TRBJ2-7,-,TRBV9,CASSESGTASYEQYF
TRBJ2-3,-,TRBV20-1,CSAREGAGDTQYF
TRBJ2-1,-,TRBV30,CAWGRPVYNEQFF
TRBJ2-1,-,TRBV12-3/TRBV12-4,CASSQGPSSYNEQFF
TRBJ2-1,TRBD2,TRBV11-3,CASSSLDRWREKDNEQFF
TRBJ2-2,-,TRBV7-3,CASSQVTNTGELFF
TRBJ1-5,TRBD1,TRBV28,CASSPRTGGRPQHF
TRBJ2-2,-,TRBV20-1,CSARDSRANTGELFF
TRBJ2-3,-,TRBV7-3,CASSATWMDTQYF
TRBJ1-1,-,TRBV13,CASSLMSDVNTEAFF
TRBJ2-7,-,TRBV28,CASSSWEQYF
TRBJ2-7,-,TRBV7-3,CASSPAGDSDPGGEQYF
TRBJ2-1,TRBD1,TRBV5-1,CASSLGSGQFYNEQFF
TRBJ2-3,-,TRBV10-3,CAISGKQGGGDTQYF
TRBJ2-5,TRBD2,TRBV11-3,CASSEEGTSGLETQYF
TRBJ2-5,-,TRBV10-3,CAIRGQGATQYF
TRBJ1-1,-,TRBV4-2,CASSQAKGMNTEAFF
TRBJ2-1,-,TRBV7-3,CASSLASNSYNEQFF
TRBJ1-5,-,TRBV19,CASSPEGGKNQPQHF
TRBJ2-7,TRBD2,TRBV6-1,CASSAGTSGPYEQYF
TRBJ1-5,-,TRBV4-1,CASSQGEGGQPQHF
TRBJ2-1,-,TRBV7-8,CASSLGWASNYNEQFF